The next 17 T cell receptor beta chains were all read from a single sample in a study of a mutant IDH1 vaccine in newly diagnosed glioma. The data were produced by immunoSEQ multiplex PCR, yet TCRdb's version contains in-frame clones alone and is incomplete. The repertoire holds roughly 84,000 clones, with approximately 80% as singletons. This sample's time point: baseline, week 1 (first vaccination visit). Sample treatment: pre-vaccination baseline after standard-of-care therapy. The sample here was PBMCs, taken from a glioma patient treated with radiotherapy, temozolomide or both. Every receptor here comes from a man aged 40-50 years with glioma. Some clones in this sample may be carry-over from other donors' samples.

The rearrangement uses TRBV2 and TRBJ2-7; D is ambiguous. Germline lookup yields CDR1 SNHLY and CDR2 FYNNEI. This CDR3 contains 15 residues. Deletions cut 4 bases from V and 0 bases from J, with 13 bases between. In DNA, the CDR3 is TGTGCCAGCAGTGTACAACTGGGAAGCTCCTACGAGCAGTACTTC. Translating it yields CASSVQLGSSYEQYF.

The chain's CDR3 is CASRARQGGNRPQHF. The DNA for the CDR3 is TGTGCCAGCAGGGCGAGACAGGGTGGGAATAGGCCCCAGCATTTT. The chain has TRBV6-5 and TRBJ1-5, with 7 bases lining up with TRBD1. The CDR3 length is 15 residues. Germline V gene sequence: CDR1 MNHEY, CDR2 SVGAGI. J was trimmed by 9 bases and V by 6 bases; bases with no gene match: 14.

This chain links TRBV25-1 with TRBJ1-6; possible D gene TRBD1, 5 bases. Germline assignment: CDR1 MGHDK and CDR2 SYGVNS. The CDR3 covers 15 residues. The ends were cut back, 6 bases at V and 5 bases at J, with 14 bases in the middle. CDR3 residues: CASRVAGTHNSPLHF. CDR3 DNA sequence: TGTGCCAGCAGAGTGGCCGGGACTCATAATTCACCCCTCCACTTT.

This clone was seen a single time. V and J are TRBV5-1 and TRBJ1-1; possibly TRBD1 for D (6 bases). V dropped 4 bases and J dropped 2 bases, with 18 bases sitting between them. Germline V gives CDR1 SGHRS, CDR2 YFSETQ. This CDR3 is built from 16 residues. The CDR3 bases are TGCGCCAGCAGCCCAGAAGGGGCAGGGGTAAACACTGAAGCTTTCTTT. Translated, it gives CASSPEGAGVNTEAFF. The full variable domain, with the rest looked up from reference TRBV5-1 and TRBJ1-1, is KAGVTQTPRYLIKTRGQQVTLSCSPISGHRSVSWYQQTPGQGLQFLFEYFSETQRNKGNFPGRFSGRQFSNSRSEMNVSTLELGDSALYLCASSPEGAGVNTEAFFGQGTRLTVV.

This clone was counted between two and nine times. The V and J genes are TRBV10-3 and TRBJ1-5; TRBD1 is a possible D gene (5 bases). CDR1 is ENHRY and CDR2 is SYGVKD in the germline V gene. The CDR3 is 13 amino acids. The ends were cut back, 4 bases at V and 1 base at J, with 5 bases in the middle. CDR3 sequence: CAISGDSNQPQHF. The DNA for the CDR3 is TGTGCCATCAGTGGGGACAGCAATCAGCCCCAGCATTTT.

This rearrangement joins TRBV9 to TRBJ1-2; 10 bases are a match to TRBD1. V was clipped by 4 bases and J by 3 bases; unmatched bases: 12. The length of the CDR3 is 17 residues. CDR1 is SGDLS, CDR2 YYNGEE, per germline. This CDR3 reads CASSMRGDRGIDYGYTF. DNA of the CDR3: TGTGCCAGCAGCATGAGGGGGGACAGGGGTATTGACTATGGCTACACCTTC.

This rearrangement joins TRBV9 to TRBJ1-2; D gene unclear. Trimming removed 3 bases at V and 3 bases at J, with 12 bases between. The CDR3 runs to 14 residues. Per germline, CDR1 SGDLS and CDR2 YYNGEE. In DNA, the CDR3 is TGTGCCAGCAGCGCCGGCGGTGCCTACTATGGCTACACCTTC. Translated, it gives CASSAGGAYYGYTF.

About this clone itself: Here the CDR3 omits its conserved ending phenylalanine or tryptophan, so a read error is the likely source. The DNA is left out, because the CDR3 cannot be placed on it with certainty; the CDR3 is given as TCRdb lists it. The V and J genes are TRBV6-5 and TRBJ2-7; the tabulated D call, TRBD2, remains unverified against the DNA. The V gene's germline CDR1 is MNHEY and CDR2 SVGAGI. The CDR3 length is 9 residues, termini included. The CDR3 protein is CASSYQLPL.

The chain links TRBV5-6 to TRBJ1-5, with a tentative D call TRBD1 (6 bases). V shed 4 bases and J shed 7 bases, with 21 bases lying between them. Germline V CDR1 and CDR2: SGHDT, YYEEEE. CDR3 length: 16 amino acids. The CDR3: CASSNYWAGAGQPQHF. CDR3 nucleotides: TGTGCCAGCAGCAACTATTGGGCGGGGGCGGGACAGCCCCAGCATTTT.

V and J are TRBV6-5 and TRBJ1-6; D gene ambiguous. Germline V gives CDR1 MNHEY, CDR2 SVGAGI. The germline V and J ends were trimmed by 7 bases and 7 bases, with 17 bases remaining between them. This CDR3 comprises 15 residues. The CDR3: CASTRRGGPNSPLHF. CDR3 sequence (DNA): TGTGCCAGCACCAGACGGGGAGGCCCAAATTCACCCCTCCACTTT.

The V and J genes are TRBV2 and TRBJ1-4; D remains ambiguous. V was clipped by 7 bases and J by 0 bases, with 12 bases between them. Germline V CDR1 and CDR2: SNHLY, FYNNEI. This CDR3 has 15 amino acids. In DNA, the CDR3 is TGTGCCAGCAAGGCCCAAATTACAACTAATGAAAAACTGTTTTTT. Translated: CASKAQITTNEKLFF.

The CDR3 DNA follows: TGTGCCAGCAGCCAAGACAAAAGAACAGATCGAGGCTACACCTTC. It encodes CASSQDKRTDRGYTF. V and J are TRBV4-2 and TRBJ1-2; D is undetermined. CDR1 and CDR2 (germline): LGHNA, YNFKEQ. CDR3 length equals 15 residues. The V end lost 0 bases, the J end lost 8 bases, and 16 bases lay between the germline ends.

V is TRBV4-1 and J is TRBJ2-3, with D possibly TRBD2 on 6 matching bases. Germline V CDR1 and CDR2: MGHRA, YSYEKL. Trimming left V 3 bases short and J 2 bases short, with 18 bases between. The CDR3 covers 17 residues. CDR3 nucleotide sequence: TGCGCCAGCAGCCAGACTCCCCCCGGCGGGGACACAGATACGCAGTATTTT. Its translation: CASSQTPPGGDTDTQYF.

V and J are TRBV2 and TRBJ1-5; possibly TRBD1 for D (6 bases). V was shortened by 1 base and J by 1 base, with 11 bases between the two germline ends. The CDR3 has 16 amino acids. Germline CDR1 SNHLY, CDR2 FYNNEI. CDR3 amino acids: CASSEGLGTSNQPQHF. CDR3 DNA: TGTGCCAGCAGTGAAGGACTCGGGACAAGCAATCAGCCCCAGCATTTT.

The V and J genes are TRBV2 and TRBJ2-7, with D perhaps assigned TRBD1 or TRBD2 (5 bases each). V lost 6 bases, J lost 6 bases, and 12 bases lay in between. CDR3 length: 12 amino acids. CDR1 is SNHLY and CDR2 is FYNNEI in the germline V gene. In DNA, the CDR3 is TGTGCCAGCAGGCCATTGGGGGTCGAGCAGTACTTC. Translated: CASRPLGVEQYF.

In this sample, this clone turned up a few times. The CDR3 sequence: CATSRKDRTGGYTF. In DNA form, the CDR3 reads TGTGCCACCAGCAGAAAAGACAGGACCGGTGGCTACACCTTC. V usage is TRBV15 and J usage is TRBJ1-2; D might be TRBD1 (6 bases). The germline V gene encodes CDR1 LNHNV and CDR2 YYDKDF (reference sequence). V was pared by 2 bases and J by 7 bases, with 14 bases between. This CDR3 is 14 amino acids long. The full variable domain, completed using reference TRBV15 and TRBJ1-2, is DAMVIQNPRYQVTQFGKPVTLSCSQTLNHNVMYWYQQKSSQAPKLLFHYYDKDFNNEADTPDNFQSRRPNTSFCFLDIRSPGLGDTAMYLCATSRKDRTGGYTFGSGTRLTVV.

The rearrangement joins TRBV5-8 to TRBJ2-1, with D possibly being TRBD2 (6 bases). V lost 4 bases, J lost 0 bases, and 11 bases lay in between. Germline V CDR1 and CDR2: SGHTS, YDEGEE. CDR3 length: 15 amino acids. Here the CDR3 DNA reads TGTGCCAGCAGCGCCACTAGCTTCTCCTACAATGAGCAGTTCTTC. Its protein product is CASSATSFSYNEQFF.